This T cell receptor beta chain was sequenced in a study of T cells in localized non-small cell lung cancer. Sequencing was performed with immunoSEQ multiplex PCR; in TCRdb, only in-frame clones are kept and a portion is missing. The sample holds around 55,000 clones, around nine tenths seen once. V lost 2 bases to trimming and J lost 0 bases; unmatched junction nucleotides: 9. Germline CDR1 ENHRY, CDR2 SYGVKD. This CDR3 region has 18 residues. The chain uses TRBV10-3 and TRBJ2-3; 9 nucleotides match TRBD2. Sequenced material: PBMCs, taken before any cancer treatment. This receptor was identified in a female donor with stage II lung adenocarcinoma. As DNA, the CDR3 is TGTGCCATCAGTGAGACCAGCGGGGGGACGATGAGCACAGATACGCAGTATTTT. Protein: CAISETSGGTMSTDTQYF.